The 2 T cell receptor beta chains given below trace back to one sample, sequenced in a study of T cell responses to AZD1222 COVID-19 vaccine. Only in-frame clones appear in the TCRdb table, and some are missing; sequencing was by immunoSEQ multiplex PCR. The sample lists 150,000 to 160,000 clones; about 92% were seen once. Sequences were derived from peripheral blood, sampled on day 0 of AZD1222 vaccination. Receptor source: an adult in good health.

V usage is TRBV6-5 and J usage is TRBJ1-2; D perhaps matches TRBD1 (6 bases). The V gene's germline CDR1 is MNHEY and CDR2 SVGAGI. Between the trimmed V and J ends, which lost 6 bases and 3 bases, there was a span of 14 bases. There are 14 residues in the CDR3. Here the CDR3 reads CASSRGGPDYGYTF. CDR3 bases: TGTGCCAGCAGCCGCGGGGGCCCCGACTATGGCTACACCTTC.

The count of this clone is one. The J gene is TRBJ1-2, the V gene TRBV19, with D possibly being TRBD1 (6 bases). The CDR3 has 16 amino acids. Germline loops: CDR1 LNHDA, CDR2 SQIVND (reference sequence). V shed 7 bases and J shed 3 bases, with 21 bases lying between them. As DNA, the CDR3 is TGTGCCAGTACCCTGGGAGCCGTGGACAGCCACTATGGCTACACCTTC. This encodes CASTLGAVDSHYGYTF.